Listed below are T cell receptor beta chains from one sample, sequenced in a study of blood T cell repertoires in COVID-19. Profiled with immunoSEQ multiplex PCR; TCRdb holds only in-frame clones, not every one. The sample carries 180,000 or so clones, roughly 89% recorded once. Sequences were obtained from peripheral blood. The receptors were gathered from a middle-aged man with acute or convalescent COVID-19. The CDR3 runs from the conserved cysteine through the conserved F or W. The D gene is left open where the match is weak. Clone sizes are given selectively: once, few, many, or a class where the clone is expanded.

j_call clone_size d_call v_call cdr3_aa cdr3_nt
TRBJ2-2 - - TRBV27 CASSFTRAGANTGELFF TGTGCCAGCAGTTTTACTAGGGCAGGGGCGAACACCGGGGAGCTGTTTTTT
TRBJ2-7 - TRBD2 TRBV5-1 CASSLVGGDEQYF TGCGCCAGCAGCTTGGTCGGGGGGGACGAGCAGTACTTC
TRBJ2-2 - TRBD2 TRBV5-4 CASSAPSSGGAAGELFF TGTGCCAGCAGCGCACCGTCTAGCGGGGGGGCAGCCGGGGAGCTGTTTTTT
TRBJ2-7 - TRBD1 TRBV5-1 CASSLIQGAISYEQYF TGCGCCAGCAGCTTGATTCAGGGGGCGATCTCCTACGAGCAGTACTTC
TRBJ2-2 - - TRBV4-3 CASSPGVAAKYGELFF TGCGCCAGCAGCCCCGGGGTAGCGGCTAAGTACGGGGAGCTGTTTTTT
TRBJ1-3 - TRBD1 TRBV30 CASRDRGFSGNTIYF TGTGCCAGCCGGGACAGGGGGTTCTCTGGAAACACCATATATTTT
TRBJ1-2 - TRBD1 TRBV5-4 CASSQDRGIFGYTF TGTGCCAGCAGCCAGGACAGGGGGATTTTCGGCTACACCTTC
TRBJ1-3 - - TRBV11-3 CASSFYRNSGNTIYF TGTGCCAGCAGCTTTTACAGGAACTCTGGAAACACCATATATTTT
TRBJ1-1 few - TRBV5-1 CASSTGMNTEAFF TGCGCCAGCAGTACAGGGATGAACACTGAAGCTTTCTTT
TRBJ2-5 - TRBD1 TRBV7-3 CASSRDSQETQYF TGTGCCAGCAGCCGGGACAGCCAAGAGACCCAGTACTTC
TRBJ1-6 - - TRBV2 CASSDRVSPLHF TGTGCCAGCAGTGACAGGGTCTCACCCCTCCACTTT
TRBJ2-5 - TRBD2 TRBV3-1/TRBV3-2 CASSQEYGGDQETQYF TGTGCCAGCAGCCAAGAATATGGGGGGGACCAAGAGACCCAGTACTTC
TRBJ1-5 - - TRBV28 CASRTRDQPQHF TGTGCCAGCCGGACGAGGGATCAGCCCCAGCATTTT
TRBJ2-7 - - TRBV5-1 CASSLDSPSGQYF TGCGCCAGCAGCTTGGACAGTCCCTCCGGGCAGTACTTC
TRBJ1-5 - - TRBV6-5 CATSPTVASNQPQHF TGTGCAACAAGCCCGACAGTGGCTAGCAATCAGCCCCAGCATTTT
TRBJ2-4 once TRBD2 TRBV5-1 CASSLGSGGTKNIQYF TGCGCCAGCAGCTTGGGTAGCGGGGGAACCAAAAACATTCAGTACTTC
TRBJ2-1 - TRBD1 TRBV4-3 CASSQDLGRGSEQFF TGCGCCAGCAGCCAAGATCTCGGCAGGGGGTCTGAGCAGTTCTTC
TRBJ1-3 once - TRBV7-8 CASSLRGWVLGNTIYF TGTGCCAGCAGCCTAAGGGGCTGGGTTTTGGGAAACACCATATATTTT
TRBJ1-1 - TRBD1 TRBV4-1 CASSQDRQGDTEAFF TGCGCCAGCAGCCAAGATCGACAGGGGGACACTGAAGCTTTCTTT
TRBJ1-1 - - TRBV11-2 CASSPDRGNTEAFF TGTGCCAGCAGTCCCGACCGGGGAAACACTGAAGCTTTCTTT
TRBJ1-1 few TRBD1 TRBV6-5 CASRKDRDQEAFF TGTGCCAGCAGGAAGGACAGGGACCAAGAAGCTTTCTTT
TRBJ2-5 - TRBD2 TRBV5-8 CASSYGLVETQYF TGTGCCAGCAGCTACGGACTAGTTGAGACCCAGTACTTC
TRBJ2-3 - TRBD2 TRBV27 CASTGLAGPTDTQYF TGTGCCAGCACGGGACTAGCGGGGCCCACAGATACGCAGTATTTT
TRBJ1-1 once - TRBV4-3 CASSQEGGLTNTEAFF TGCGCCAGCAGCCAAGAGGGAGGACTGACGAACACTGAAGCTTTCTTT
TRBJ2-7 - TRBD2 TRBV3-1/TRBV3-2 CASSPRLAGGTISYEQYF TGTGCCAGCAGCCCAAGGTTAGCGGGGGGGACCATCTCCTACGAGCAGTACTTC
TRBJ1-5 - TRBD1 TRBV6-5 CASSTGQGSNQPQHF TGTGCCAGCAGTACTGGACAGGGTAGCAATCAGCCCCAGCATTTT
TRBJ1-5 - - TRBV4-3 CASSQDRRGNQPQHF TGCGCCAGCAGCCAAGATAGGAGGGGCAATCAGCCCCAGCATTTT
TRBJ2-2 - TRBD2 TRBV9 CASSVGSGQNTGELFF TGTGCCAGCAGCGTAGGTAGCGGGCAGAACACCGGGGAGCTGTTTTTT
TRBJ1-2 - TRBD1 TRBV10-3 CAISDGRGLLGYTF TGTGCCATCAGTGATGGCAGGGGGCTTCTTGGCTACACCTTC
TRBJ1-5 once - TRBV5-1 CASSLAGVGNQPQHF TGCGCCAGCAGCTTGGCAGGGGTGGGCAATCAGCCCCAGCATTTT
TRBJ1-2 - - TRBV6-5 CASRGGGGYGYTF TGTGCCAGCAGGGGGGGAGGTGGCTATGGCTACACCTTC
TRBJ2-7 - - TRBV13 CASSSETGREQYF TGTGCCAGCAGCTCCGAGACGGGAAGGGAGCAGTACTTC
TRBJ1-2 - TRBD1 TRBV19 CASRGTGALVYGYTF TGTGCCAGTAGAGGGACAGGGGCCTTAGTCTATGGCTACACCTTC
TRBJ2-7 - TRBD1 TRBV7-2 CASSLVTGGIYEQYF TGTGCCAGCAGCTTAGTAACAGGGGGGATCTACGAGCAGTACTTC
TRBJ2-1 - TRBD1 TRBV4-3 CASSQGQGAYNEQFF TGCGCCAGCAGCCAAGGACAGGGAGCCTACAATGAGCAGTTCTTC
TRBJ2-2 - TRBD1 TRBV19 CATTMTGGTGELFF TGTGCCACTACTATGACAGGGGGCACCGGGGAGCTGTTTTTT
TRBJ2-7 once TRBD2 TRBV28 CASTPDGGTSYEQYF TGTGCCAGCACCCCCGACGGGGGGACCTCCTACGAGCAGTACTTC
TRBJ1-5 - TRBD1 TRBV4-2 CASSQAETGASPQHF TGTGCCAGCAGCCAAGCAGAGACAGGGGCCTCGCCCCAGCATTTT
TRBJ2-2 - - TRBV7-2 CASSLIGPAGTGELFF TGTGCCAGCAGCCTTATAGGACCGGCGGGCACCGGGGAGCTGTTTTTT
TRBJ1-5 - TRBD1 TRBV6-5 CAGGTGVSYQPQHF TGTGCCGGCGGGACAGGAGTTTCTTATCAGCCCCAGCATTTT
TRBJ1-6 - TRBD1 TRBV18 CASSPPGQGDNSPLHF TGTGCCAGCTCACCACCGGGACAGGGGGATAATTCACCCCTCCACTTT
TRBJ1-2 - - TRBV7-2 CASSPFAGMTNYGYTF TGTGCCAGCAGCCCCTTCGCGGGGATGACGAACTATGGCTACACCTTC
TRBJ1-1 - TRBD1 TRBV28 CASSPGQGATEAFF TGTGCCAGCAGTCCAGGACAGGGGGCCACTGAAGCTTTCTTT
TRBJ1-1 - TRBD1 TRBV4-1 CASSLSTGGNTEAFF TGCGCCAGCAGCTTAAGCACAGGGGGGAACACTGAAGCTTTCTTT
TRBJ1-1 - - TRBV27 CASTQITEAFF TGTGCCAGCACGCAGATTACTGAAGCTTTCTTT
TRBJ2-5 - - TRBV11-3 CASSLDGGGQETQYF TGTGCCAGCAGCTTAGATGGTGGCGGTCAAGAGACCCAGTACTTC
TRBJ1-2 - - TRBV19 CASSEGIYGYTF TGTGCCAGTAGTGAGGGAATCTATGGCTACACCTTC
TRBJ1-3 - TRBD1 TRBV3-1/TRBV3-2 CASSPGGLNTIYF TGTGCCAGCAGCCCAGGGGGCTTAAACACCATATATTTT
TRBJ1-1 - - TRBV7-9 CASSLRPGSGDTEAFF TGTGCCAGCAGCTTAAGGCCAGGTTCCGGTGACACTGAAGCTTTCTTT
TRBJ2-7 - TRBD1 TRBV28 CASIKSGGTGDEQYF TGTGCCAGCATTAAAAGTGGAGGGACAGGGGACGAGCAGTACTTC
TRBJ1-2 - - TRBV4-2 CASSQERRDGYTF TGTGCCAGCAGCCAAGAAAGGAGGGATGGCTACACCTTC